This TCR beta chain emerged from a study of T cells in women clearing cervical HPV infection. Study overall: No precancer developed; the control's incident HPV16 infection cleared within 12 months.

The assay was immunoSEQ multiplex PCR, and TCRdb's table has in-frame clones only and misses some. This sample's table has about 31,000 clones. Germline CDR1 reads SGHVS; CDR2 reads FNYEAQ. This CDR3 has 14 amino acids. Details on this clone: The read terminates 3 residues before the CDR3 end, so the remaining end is supplied by the germline J gene.

MY09/MY11 PCR detected cervical HPV DNA; dot-blot assigned genotypes. Sequenced material: blood buffy coat. The sequence was collected from a woman aged 18 to 75 with a cervical HPV16 infection that either progressed to CIN3+ or cleared (not recorded which). V is TRBV7-6 and J is TRBJ1-2; no clear D gene. CDR3 DNA (partial): TGTGCCAGCAGCCTAGATAGCGGGTTATACGAC. Translating it yields CASSLDSGLYD. From start to end, the CDR3 is CASSLDSGLYDYTF.